This TCR beta chain was retrieved from a study of human T cells and chemical hapten exposure. Study-wide results and caveats: DPC sensitization left the count of TCRs above 1 in 1000 unchanged.

Time point indicated: pre-sensitization, week 0. Stated treatment: therapeutic diphenylcyclopropenone sensitization with weekly scalp DPC. This clonotype was seen many times. The target antigen is unknown. CDR3 length: 13 amino acids. Trimming shortened V by 6 bases and J by 7 bases, and 13 bases separated the two germline ends. Using its own MiXCR run on the RACE reads, TCRdb lists one record per CDR3 protein. Among under 400,000 distinct CDR3 sequences listed, 4.5% to 6% were seen once. This TCR was recovered from a woman aged 45-59 years with alopecia areata. Some clones in this sample may be carry-over from other donors' samples. V usage is TRBV12-3 or TRBV12-4 and J usage is TRBJ2-1; D is tentatively TRBD1 or TRBD2 (6 bases each). The specimen was whole blood, collected in connection with sensitization to the hapten diphenylcyclopropenone (DPC). In DNA form, the CDR3 reads TGTGCCAGCAGCTTCGGAGGGGGGAATGAGCAGTTCTTC. Its translation is CASSFGGGNEQFF.